Listed below are T cell receptor beta chains from one sample, sequenced in a study of CD8 T cells in Susac syndrome. TCRdb independently ran MiXCR on the immunoSEQ multiplex PCR reads; one entry per CDR3 protein. The repertoire holds hundreds of thousands of distinct CDR3 sequences, with just under 95% as singletons. What was sequenced was CD4+ T cells from PBMCs. These TCRs come from a human donor with multiple sclerosis. Both conserved end residues are part of each CDR3. A D gene is named only where the DNA matches it firmly. Clone size is stated in some rows and not others, as once, few, many or a class when expanded.

TRBJ1-6 | NA | NA | TRBV27 | CASRGGNSPLHF | TGTGCCAGCCGCGGGGGAAATTCACCCCTCCACTTT
TRBJ2-7 | TRBD1 | NA | TRBV5-4 | CASSLDVSGGLEQYF | TGTGCCAGCAGCTTGGATGTGTCAGGGGGCCTCGAGCAGTACTTC
TRBJ2-3 | NA | NA | TRBV5-1 | CASSFEDNTDTQYF | TGCGCCAGCAGCTTTGAGGATAACACAGATACGCAGTATTTT
TRBJ1-6 | NA | NA | TRBV28 | CASSFRGQGSALHF | TGTGCCAGCAGTTTTCGGGGGCAGGGTTCGGCCCTCCACTTT
TRBJ2-3 | NA | NA | TRBV20-1 | CSARDLGRDTQYF | TGCAGTGCTAGAGATTTGGGTCGAGATACGCAGTATTTT
TRBJ1-1 | NA | NA | TRBV7-9 | CASSRGVSPTEAFF | TGCGCCAGCAGCCGCGGGGTCAGCCCCACTGAAGCTTTCTTT
TRBJ2-1 | NA | NA | TRBV27 | CASRTPASRWQFF | TGTGCCAGCAGGACCCCAGCATCACGGTGGCAGTTCTTC
TRBJ1-6 | NA | NA | TRBV11-2 | CASSQSGVGSPLHF | TGTGCCAGCAGCCAATCAGGGGTAGGGTCACCCCTCCACTTT
TRBJ1-2 | NA | NA | TRBV20-1 | CSAREMGQLYGYTF | TGCAGTGCTAGAGAGATGGGGCAGCTCTATGGCTACACCTTC
TRBJ2-2 | NA | NA | TRBV29-1 | CSVAAQHTGELFF | TGCAGCGTTGCGGCCCAGCACACCGGGGAGCTGTTTTTT
TRBJ2-1 | TRBD1 | NA | TRBV27 | CASSLMGQYNEQFF | TGTGCCAGCAGTCTAATGGGACAGTACAATGAGCAGTTCTTC
TRBJ1-5 | NA | NA | TRBV6-4 | CASSRTHEPEQPQHF | TGTGCCAGCAGTAGAACTCACGAGCCGGAACAGCCCCAGCATTTT
TRBJ1-6 | NA | NA | TRBV28 | CASSEPSPGHSPLHF | TGTGCCAGCAGCGAACCCTCCCCGGGTCATTCACCCCTCCACTTT
TRBJ1-2 | NA | once | TRBV28 | CASHPSGAGWWRGYTF | TGTGCCAGCCATCCCTCGGGGGCTGGATGGTGGCGTGGCTACACCTTC
TRBJ1-2 | NA | once | TRBV15 | CATSMRQVYGYTF | TGTGCCACCAGCATGAGACAAGTCTATGGCTACACCTTC
TRBJ2-5 | TRBD1 | NA | TRBV20-1 | CSARKSTGAGETQYF | TGCAGTGCTAGAAAATCAACAGGGGCTGGAGAGACCCAGTACTTC
TRBJ2-5 | TRBD2 | NA | TRBV7-9 | CASSLIPSGGEETQYF | TGTGCCAGCAGCTTAATCCCTAGCGGGGGGGAAGAGACCCAGTACTTC
TRBJ1-2 | NA | once | TRBV12-3/TRBV12-4 | CASRRTQGIDYGYTF | TGTGCCAGCAGACGAACGCAGGGTATTGACTATGGCTACACCTTC
TRBJ2-1 | TRBD2 | NA | TRBV6-5 | CASSPGTRRGNEQFF | TGTGCCAGCAGTCCCGGGACTAGAAGGGGCAATGAGCAGTTCTTC
TRBJ2-4 | NA | NA | TRBV6-6 | CASTLRAGKNIQYF | TGTGCCAGCACCCTAAGGGCGGGGAAAAACATTCAGTACTTC
TRBJ1-6 | NA | NA | TRBV29-1 | CSAQRDYNSPLHF | TGCAGCGCTCAGAGGGACTATAATTCACCCCTCCACTTT
TRBJ1-1 | NA | NA | TRBV29-1 | CSVVPGRDEAFF | TGCAGCGTTGTCCCCGGGAGGGATGAAGCTTTCTTT
TRBJ1-4 | NA | once | TRBV3-1 | CASSLWGAREKLFF | TGTGCCAGCAGCCTGTGGGGGGCGAGGGAAAAACTGTTTTTT
TRBJ2-7 | NA | NA | TRBV5-1 | CASSGDANSYEQYF | TGCGCCAGCAGCGGGGACGCGAACTCCTACGAGCAGTACTTC
TRBJ2-1 | NA | NA | TRBV10-3 | CAISELREPNEQFF | TGTGCCATCAGTGAGTTGCGGGAACCAAATGAGCAGTTCTTC
TRBJ1-1 | TRBD1 | NA | TRBV7-9 | CASSRDRKAFF | TGTGCCAGCAGCCGGGACAGAAAAGCTTTCTTT
TRBJ2-3 | TRBD2 | NA | TRBV2 | CASSEALYTGLAGVLDTQYF | TGTGCCAGCAGTGAAGCCCTCTACACCGGACTAGCGGGAGTGTTAGATACGCAGTATTTT
TRBJ2-1 | TRBD2 | NA | TRBV19 | CASTTSGRYNEQFF | TGTGCCAGTACGACTAGCGGGAGGTACAATGAGCAGTTCTTC
TRBJ2-7 | TRBD2 | NA | TRBV7-3 | CASSAQTSGVYEQYF | TGTGCCAGCAGCGCCCAGACTAGCGGGGTTTACGAGCAGTACTTC
TRBJ1-2 | NA | NA | TRBV6-1 | CASSGGGYGYTF | TGTGCCAGCAGTGGAGGAGGCTATGGCTACACCTTC
TRBJ2-1 | TRBD1 | NA | TRBV5-4 | CASSPRRRGTGGVDNEQFF | TGTGCCAGCAGCCCACGCAGGAGAGGGACAGGGGGGGTGGACAATGAGCAGTTCTTC
TRBJ1-1 | NA | NA | TRBV7-8 | CALRERGDTEAFF | TGTGCCCTTCGGGAGCGAGGGGACACTGAAGCTTTCTTT
TRBJ2-5 | NA | NA | TRBV23-1 | CAGSTGQETQYF | TGCGCCGGGTCTACAGGGCAGGAGACCCAGTACTTC
TRBJ2-7 | NA | NA | TRBV6-1 | CASSERLSYEQYF | TGTGCCAGCAGTGAACGGCTATCCTACGAGCAGTACTTC
TRBJ2-2 | NA | NA | TRBV28 | CASLRAGWNTGELFF | TGTGCCAGCCTTCGCGCGGGCTGGAACACCGGGGAGCTGTTTTTT
TRBJ2-5 | TRBD2 | NA | TRBV30 | CAWSVAGARETQYF | TGTGCCTGGAGTGTGGCGGGAGCCCGTGAGACCCAGTACTTC
TRBJ1-1 | NA | NA | TRBV3-1 | CASSQRTTGWVSFF | TGTGCCAGCAGCCAACGTACCACAGGGTGGGTTTCTTTCTTT
TRBJ1-2 | NA | NA | TRBV20-1 | CSGGKGVFGYTF | TGCAGTGGGGGCAAGGGGGTATTTGGCTACACCTTC
TRBJ1-5 | NA | NA | TRBV15 | CATSSARNQPQHF | TGTGCCACCAGCAGCGCCAGGAATCAGCCCCAGCATTTT
TRBJ2-5 | NA | NA | TRBV5-1 | CASSGQEYQETQYF | TGCGCCAGCAGCGGTCAAGAGTACCAAGAGACCCAGTACTTC
TRBJ2-2 | NA | once | TRBV6-5 | CASSYSRVNTGELFF | TGTGCCAGCAGTTATTCCAGGGTTAACACCGGGGAGCTGTTTTTT
TRBJ2-3 | NA | NA | TRBV15 | CATSRDRTTDTQYF | TGTGCCACCAGCAGAGATAGGACCACAGATACGCAGTATTTT
TRBJ1-1 | NA | NA | TRBV30 | CAWSVRGTSTEAFF | TGTGCCTGGAGTGTACGAGGGACGAGCACTGAAGCTTTCTTT
TRBJ2-1 | NA | NA | TRBV5-4 | CASSLGRGGNNEQFF | TGTGCCAGCAGCTTGGGACGGGGCGGAAACAATGAGCAGTTCTTC
TRBJ2-5 | NA | NA | TRBV9 | CASSVDPVVGETQYF | TGTGCCAGCAGCGTAGACCCGGTAGTGGGAGAGACCCAGTACTTC
TRBJ1-1 | NA | NA | TRBV6-5 | CASSYSRLVPTEAFF | TGTGCCAGCAGTTACTCACGGTTGGTTCCCACTGAAGCTTTCTTT
TRBJ2-1 | TRBD2 | NA | TRBV3-1 | CASSRTSDNEQFF | TGTGCCAGCAGCCGGACTAGCGATAATGAGCAGTTCTTC
TRBJ1-5 | NA | NA | TRBV12-3/TRBV12-4 | CASSFRGDQPQHF | TGTGCCAGCAGTTTCCGCGGGGATCAGCCCCAGCATTTT
TRBJ2-3 | TRBD1 | NA | TRBV7-9 | CASSLGDRAFDTQYF | TGTGCCAGCAGCTTAGGGGACAGGGCTTTCGATACGCAGTATTTT
TRBJ1-5 | TRBD1 | NA | TRBV19 | CASRTTGTANQPQHF | TGTGCCAGCCGCACGACAGGGACAGCAAATCAGCCCCAGCATTTT
TRBJ1-2 | NA | once | TRBV5-4 | CASSLAKEGGYGYTF | TGTGCCAGCAGCTTGGCCAAGGAGGGGGGCTATGGCTACACCTTC
TRBJ1-4 | TRBD1 | NA | TRBV12-3/TRBV12-4 | CASSHRGEKLFF | TGTGCCAGCAGCCACAGGGGTGAAAAACTGTTTTTT